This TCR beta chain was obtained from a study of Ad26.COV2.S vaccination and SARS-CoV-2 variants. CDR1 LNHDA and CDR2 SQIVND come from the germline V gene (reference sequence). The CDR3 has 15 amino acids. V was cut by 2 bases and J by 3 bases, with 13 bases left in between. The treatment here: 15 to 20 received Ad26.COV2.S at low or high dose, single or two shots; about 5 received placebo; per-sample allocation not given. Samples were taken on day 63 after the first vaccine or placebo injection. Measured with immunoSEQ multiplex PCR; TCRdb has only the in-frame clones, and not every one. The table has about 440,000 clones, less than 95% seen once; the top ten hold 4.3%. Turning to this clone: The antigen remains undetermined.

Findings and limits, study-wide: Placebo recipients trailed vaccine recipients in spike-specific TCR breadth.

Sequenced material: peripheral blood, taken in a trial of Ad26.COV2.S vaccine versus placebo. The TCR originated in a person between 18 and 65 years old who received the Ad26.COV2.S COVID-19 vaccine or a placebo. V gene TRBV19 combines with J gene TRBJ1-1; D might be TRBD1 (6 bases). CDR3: CASSIRGGQHTEAFF. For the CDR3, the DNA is TGTGCCAGTAGTATACGGGGTGGACAGCACACTGAAGCTTTCTTT.